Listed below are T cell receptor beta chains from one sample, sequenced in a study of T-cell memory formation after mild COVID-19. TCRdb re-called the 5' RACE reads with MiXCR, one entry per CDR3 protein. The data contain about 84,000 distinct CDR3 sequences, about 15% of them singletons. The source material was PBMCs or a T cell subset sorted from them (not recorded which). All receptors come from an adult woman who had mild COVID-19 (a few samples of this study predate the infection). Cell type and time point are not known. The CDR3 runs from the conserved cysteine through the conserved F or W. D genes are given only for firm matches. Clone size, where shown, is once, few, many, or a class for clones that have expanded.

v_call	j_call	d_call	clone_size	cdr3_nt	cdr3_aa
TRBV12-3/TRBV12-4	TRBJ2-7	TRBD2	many	TGTGCCAGCAGTTCTGGACTAGCGGGAGGCGAGCAGTACTTC	CASSSGLAGGEQYF
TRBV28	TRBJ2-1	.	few	TGTGCCAGCAGTAAAGAGTCGCGGTCGAGCTCCTACAATGAGCAGTTCTTC	CASSKESRSSSYNEQFF
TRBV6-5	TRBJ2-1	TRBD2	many	TGTGCCAGCAGTTGGACTAGCGGGAAGTCGCCCTACAATGAGCAGTTCTTC	CASSWTSGKSPYNEQFF
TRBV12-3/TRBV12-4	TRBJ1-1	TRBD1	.	TGTGCCAGCAGCTCAGGGGGCTCAGGAGAAGTGAACACTGAAGCTTTCTTT	CASSSGGSGEVNTEAFF
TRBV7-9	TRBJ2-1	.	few	TGTGCCAGCAGCTTTGAACGGGCCTCGGAGAATGAGCAGTTCTTC	CASSFERASENEQFF
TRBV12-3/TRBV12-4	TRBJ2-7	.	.	TGTGCCAGCAGCCATACGGAAAGCTCCTACGAGCAGTACTTC	CASSHTESSYEQYF
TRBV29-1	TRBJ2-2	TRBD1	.	TGCAGCGTTGAGGCAGGGGGCGCGAACACCGGGGAGCTGTTTTTT	CSVEAGGANTGELFF
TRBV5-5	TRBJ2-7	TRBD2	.	TGTGCCAGCAGCGTCGGGACTAGCGGGGCCAGCTCCTACGAGCAGTACTTC	CASSVGTSGASSYEQYF
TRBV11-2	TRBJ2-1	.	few	TGTGCCAGCAGCTTAGGACTAGAACTCAACAATGAGCAGTTCTTC	CASSLGLELNNEQFF
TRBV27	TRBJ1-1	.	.	TGTGCCAGCAGTTTATTGACAGAGATGAACACTGAAGCTTTCTTT	CASSLLTEMNTEAFF
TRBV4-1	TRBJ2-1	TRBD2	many	TGCGCCAGCAGCCCGCGCGGAGCGGGGGAGTACAATGAGCAGTTCTTC	CASSPRGAGEYNEQFF
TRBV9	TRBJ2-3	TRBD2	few	TGTGCCAGCAGCGCTAACTGGGCGGGGGGCACAGATACGCAGTATTTT	CASSANWAGGTDTQYF
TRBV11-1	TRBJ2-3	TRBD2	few	TGTGCCAGCAGCCCAGGACTAGCGGGAAGCACAGATACGCAGTATTTT	CASSPGLAGSTDTQYF
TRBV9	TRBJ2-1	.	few	TGTGCCAGCAGCGTAACTGGCCTAGCCACAGATGAGCAGTTCTTC	CASSVTGLATDEQFF
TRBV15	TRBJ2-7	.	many	TGTGCCACCAGCGTTTCGCCAGGAACCTTCTACGAGCAGTACTTC	CATSVSPGTFYEQYF
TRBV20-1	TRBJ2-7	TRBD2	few	TGCAGTGCTAGAGAAACCCGGGACTATTACGAGCAGTACTTC	CSARETRDYYEQYF
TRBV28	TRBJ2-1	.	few	TGTGCCAGCAGTTTATTCGGCAATGAGCAGTTCTTC	CASSLFGNEQFF
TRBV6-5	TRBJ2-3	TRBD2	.	TGTGCCAGCAGTTACTCTTCCCCTCGACTAGCGGCAGCAGATACGCAGTATTTT	CASSYSSPRLAAADTQYF
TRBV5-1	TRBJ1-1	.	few	TGCGCCAGCAGTTGGGGAGACGGGAACACTGAAGCTTTCTTT	CASSWGDGNTEAFF